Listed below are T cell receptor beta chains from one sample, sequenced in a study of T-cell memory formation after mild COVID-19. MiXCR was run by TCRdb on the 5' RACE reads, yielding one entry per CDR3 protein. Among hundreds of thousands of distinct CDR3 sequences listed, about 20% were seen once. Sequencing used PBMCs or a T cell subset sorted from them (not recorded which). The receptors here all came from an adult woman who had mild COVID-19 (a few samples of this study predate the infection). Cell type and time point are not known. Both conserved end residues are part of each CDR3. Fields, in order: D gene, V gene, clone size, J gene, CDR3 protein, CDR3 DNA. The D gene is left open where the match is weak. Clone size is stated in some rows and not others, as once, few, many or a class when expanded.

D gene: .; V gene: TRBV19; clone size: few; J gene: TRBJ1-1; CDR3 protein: CASSREVNTEAFF; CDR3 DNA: TGTGCCAGTAGTAGGGAGGTGAACACTGAAGCTTTCTTT
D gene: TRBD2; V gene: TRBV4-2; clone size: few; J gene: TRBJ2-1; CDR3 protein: CASSLAGTSGEQFF; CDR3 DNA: TGTGCCAGCAGCCTCGCCGGGACTAGTGGTGAGCAGTTCTTC
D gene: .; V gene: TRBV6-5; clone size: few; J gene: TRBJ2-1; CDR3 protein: CASSYSNAGMKEQFF; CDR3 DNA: TGTGCCAGCAGTTACTCTAATGCGGGGATGAAGGAGCAGTTCTTC
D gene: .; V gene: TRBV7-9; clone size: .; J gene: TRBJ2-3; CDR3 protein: CASSSRGDTDTQYF; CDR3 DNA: TGTGCCAGCAGCTCGAGAGGGGACACAGATACGCAGTATTTT
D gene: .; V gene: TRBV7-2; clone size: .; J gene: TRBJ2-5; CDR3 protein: CASSLDLRETQYF; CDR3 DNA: TGTGCCAGCAGCTTAGACCTGCGGGAGACCCAGTACTTC
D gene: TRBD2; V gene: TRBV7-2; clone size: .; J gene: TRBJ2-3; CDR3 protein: CASSLVASGGASTDTQYF; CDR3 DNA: TGTGCCAGCAGCTTGGTAGCTAGCGGGGGGGCTAGCACAGATACGCAGTATTTT
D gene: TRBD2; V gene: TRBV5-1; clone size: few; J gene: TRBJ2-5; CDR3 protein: CASSLRAGVPETQYF; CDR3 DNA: TGCGCCAGCAGCTTGCGAGCGGGAGTCCCAGAGACCCAGTACTTC
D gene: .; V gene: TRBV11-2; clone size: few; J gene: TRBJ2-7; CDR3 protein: CASSQQVGSGYEQYF; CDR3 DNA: TGTGCCAGCAGCCAACAAGTCGGGAGCGGTTACGAGCAGTACTTC
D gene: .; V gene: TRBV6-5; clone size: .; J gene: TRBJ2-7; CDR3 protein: CASSYSMGDYEQYF; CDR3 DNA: TGTGCCAGCAGTTACTCGATGGGAGACTACGAGCAGTACTTC
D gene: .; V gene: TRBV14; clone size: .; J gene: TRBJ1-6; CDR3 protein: CASSPATHNSPLHF; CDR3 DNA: TGTGCCAGCAGCCCCGCCACACATAATTCACCCCTCCACTTT
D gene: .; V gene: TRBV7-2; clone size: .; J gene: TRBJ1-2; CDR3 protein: CASSSGLTYYGYTF; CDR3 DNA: TGTGCCAGCAGCTCTGGGCTGACCTACTATGGCTACACCTTC
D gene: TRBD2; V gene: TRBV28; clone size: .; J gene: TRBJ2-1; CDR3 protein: CASSTRGTSSYNEQFF; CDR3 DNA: TGTGCCAGCAGTACCCGAGGGACTAGTTCCTACAATGAGCAGTTCTTC
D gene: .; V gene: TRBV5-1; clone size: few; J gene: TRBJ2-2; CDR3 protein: CASSPGAPNSGELFF; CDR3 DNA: TGCGCCAGCAGTCCGGGGGCCCCGAATTCCGGGGAGCTGTTTTTT
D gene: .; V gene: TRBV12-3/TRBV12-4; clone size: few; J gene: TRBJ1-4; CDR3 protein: CASSAPQGLGEKLFF; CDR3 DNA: TGTGCCAGCAGTGCTCCCCAGGGCCTGGGGGAAAAACTGTTTTTT
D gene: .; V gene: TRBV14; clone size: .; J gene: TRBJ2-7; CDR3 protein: CASSQDPGTYEQYF; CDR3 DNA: TGTGCCAGCAGCCAAGATCCAGGGACCTACGAGCAGTACTTC
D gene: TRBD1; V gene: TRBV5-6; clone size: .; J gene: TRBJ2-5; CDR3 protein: CASSFGTDEETQYF; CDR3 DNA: TGTGCCAGCAGCTTCGGGACAGATGAAGAGACCCAGTACTTC
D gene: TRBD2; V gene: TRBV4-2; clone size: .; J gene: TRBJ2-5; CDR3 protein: CASSRGTNQETQYF; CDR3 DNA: TGTGCCAGCAGCCGAGGGACTAACCAAGAGACCCAGTACTTC
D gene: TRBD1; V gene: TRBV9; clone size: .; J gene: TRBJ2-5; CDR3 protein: CASSADRGRGIQETQYF; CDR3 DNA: TGTGCCAGCAGCGCAGACAGGGGGCGCGGGATCCAAGAGACCCAGTACTTC
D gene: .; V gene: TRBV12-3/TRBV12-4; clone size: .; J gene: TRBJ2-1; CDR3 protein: CASSPVVGEQFF; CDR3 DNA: TGTGCCAGCAGTCCAGTGGTAGGAGAGCAGTTCTTC
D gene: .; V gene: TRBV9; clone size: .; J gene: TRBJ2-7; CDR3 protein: CASSPAADTSYEQYF; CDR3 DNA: TGTGCCAGCAGCCCCGCAGCTGATACTTCCTACGAGCAGTACTTC
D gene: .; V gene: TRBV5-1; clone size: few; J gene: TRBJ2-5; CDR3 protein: CASSLAGRQRETQYF; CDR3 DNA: TGCGCCAGCAGCTTGGCGGGTCGGCAAAGAGAGACCCAGTACTTC
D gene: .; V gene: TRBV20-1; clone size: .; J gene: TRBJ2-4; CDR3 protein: CSARDRRSTSWAKNIQYF; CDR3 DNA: TGCAGTGCTAGAGACCGTAGGAGCACCAGCTGGGCCAAAAACATTCAGTACTTC
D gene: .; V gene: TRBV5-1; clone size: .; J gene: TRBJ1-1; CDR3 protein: CASSLFTLNTEAFF; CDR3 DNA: TGCGCCAGCAGCTTGTTTACCTTGAACACTGAAGCTTTCTTT
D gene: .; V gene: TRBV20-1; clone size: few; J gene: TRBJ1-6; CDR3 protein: CSARDQGAYNSPLHF; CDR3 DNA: TGCAGTGCTAGAGATCAGGGAGCCTATAATTCACCCCTCCACTTT
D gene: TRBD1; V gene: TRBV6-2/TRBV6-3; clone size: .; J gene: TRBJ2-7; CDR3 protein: CASSTSGTEPYEQYF; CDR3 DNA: TGTGCCAGCAGTACCTCCGGGACAGAGCCCTACGAGCAGTACTTC
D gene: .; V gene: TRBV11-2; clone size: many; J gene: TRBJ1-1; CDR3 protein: CASSLVAWTEAFF; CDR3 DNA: TGTGCCAGCAGCTTAGTGGCATGGACTGAAGCTTTCTTT
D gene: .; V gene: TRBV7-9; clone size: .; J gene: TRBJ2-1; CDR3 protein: CASSSTGGTWQFF; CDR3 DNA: TGTGCCAGCAGCTCCACGGGCGGGACGTGGCAGTTCTTC
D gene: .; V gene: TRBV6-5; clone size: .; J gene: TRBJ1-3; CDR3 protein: CASSSGLLLRGSGNTIYF; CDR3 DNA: TGTGCCAGCAGCTCGGGACTGCTACTGCGTGGCTCTGGAAACACCATATATTTT
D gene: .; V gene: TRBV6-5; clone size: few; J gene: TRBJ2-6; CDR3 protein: CASSQYRAGANVLTF; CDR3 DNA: TGTGCCAGCAGTCAATACAGGGCTGGGGCCAACGTCCTGACTTTC
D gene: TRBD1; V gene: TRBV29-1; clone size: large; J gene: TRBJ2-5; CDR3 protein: CSATGGKETQYF; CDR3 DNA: TGCAGCGCCACAGGGGGCAAGGAGACCCAGTACTTC
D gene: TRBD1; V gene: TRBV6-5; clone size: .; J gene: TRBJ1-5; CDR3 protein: CASRPGFGTASNQPQHF; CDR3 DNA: TGTGCCAGCAGGCCAGGATTTGGGACAGCTAGCAATCAGCCCCAGCATTTT
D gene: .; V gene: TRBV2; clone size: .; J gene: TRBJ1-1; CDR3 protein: CASSASHVGTEAFF; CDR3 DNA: TGTGCCAGCAGTGCAAGTCACGTGGGCACTGAAGCTTTCTTT
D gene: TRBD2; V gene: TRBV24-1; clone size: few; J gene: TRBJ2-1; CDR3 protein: CATSDFREGLEQFF; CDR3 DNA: TGTGCCACCAGTGATTTCCGGGAGGGATTAGAGCAGTTCTTC
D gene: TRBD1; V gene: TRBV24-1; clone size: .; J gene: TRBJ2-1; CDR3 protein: CATSDNPGQEAYNEQFF; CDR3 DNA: TGTGCCACCAGTGATAACCCGGGACAGGAAGCCTACAATGAGCAGTTCTTC
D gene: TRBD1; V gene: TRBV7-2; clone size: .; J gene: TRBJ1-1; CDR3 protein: CASSTDRGLEAFF; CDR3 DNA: TGTGCCAGCAGCACCGACAGGGGGCTTGAAGCTTTCTTT
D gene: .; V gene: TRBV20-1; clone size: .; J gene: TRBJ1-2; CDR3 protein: CSARALAQGFYGYTF; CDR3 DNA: TGCAGTGCTAGAGCCCTCGCACAGGGTTTCTATGGCTACACCTTC
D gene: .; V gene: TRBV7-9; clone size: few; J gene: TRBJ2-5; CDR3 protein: CASSPRQSQETQYF; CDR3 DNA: TGTGCCAGCAGCCCCCGACAGTCCCAAGAGACCCAGTACTTC
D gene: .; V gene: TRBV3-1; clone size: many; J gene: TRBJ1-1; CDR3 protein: CASSQAGGGTEAFF; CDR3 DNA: TGTGCCAGCAGCCAAGCCGGGGGGGGGACTGAAGCTTTCTTT
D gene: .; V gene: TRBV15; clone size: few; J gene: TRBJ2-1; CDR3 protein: CATSSDRRNNEQFF; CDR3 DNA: TGTGCCACCAGCAGCGACAGGAGAAACAATGAGCAGTTCTTC
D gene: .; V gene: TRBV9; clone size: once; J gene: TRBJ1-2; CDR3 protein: CASSRDRLGGYTF; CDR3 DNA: TGTGCCAGCAGCCGCGACAGGTTGGGGGGCTACACCTTC